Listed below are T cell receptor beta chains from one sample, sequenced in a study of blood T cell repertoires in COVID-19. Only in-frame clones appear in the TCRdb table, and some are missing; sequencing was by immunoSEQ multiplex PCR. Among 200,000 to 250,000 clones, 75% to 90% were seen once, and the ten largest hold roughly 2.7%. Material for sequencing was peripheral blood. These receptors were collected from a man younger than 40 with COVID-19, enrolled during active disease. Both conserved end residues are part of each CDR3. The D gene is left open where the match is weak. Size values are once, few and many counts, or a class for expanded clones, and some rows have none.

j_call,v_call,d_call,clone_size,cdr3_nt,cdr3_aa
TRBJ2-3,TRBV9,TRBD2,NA,TGTGCCAGCAGCCCCCAGGGGGGACTAGCGATGTATACGCAGTATTTT,CASSPQGGLAMYTQYF
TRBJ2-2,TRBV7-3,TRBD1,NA,TGTGCCAGCAGCACCGGACAGGGATGGACCGGGGAGCTGTTTTTT,CASSTGQGWTGELFF
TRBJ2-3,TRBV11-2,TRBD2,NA,TGTGCCAGCAGCTTACCTACTAGCGGGACGCAGTATTTT,CASSLPTSGTQYF
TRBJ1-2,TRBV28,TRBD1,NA,TGTGCCAGCAGTTTAGACAGGGGGCTGGGTGGCTACACCTTC,CASSLDRGLGGYTF
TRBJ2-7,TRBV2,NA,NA,TGTGCCAGCACTCTATCCTCCGGCCTCTCAGGGCAGTACTTC,CASTLSSGLSGQYF
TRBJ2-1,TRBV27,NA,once,TGTGCCAGCAGTTTCCGGGACTCTGACAATGAGCAGTTCTTC,CASSFRDSDNEQFF
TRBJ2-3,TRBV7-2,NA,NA,TGTGCCAGCAGCCTAGTGCGGACAGCAGATACGCAGTATTTT,CASSLVRTADTQYF
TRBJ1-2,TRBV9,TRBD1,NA,TGTGCCAGCAGCCCCTTCGGGACAGGAGATAGCTATGGCTACACCTTC,CASSPFGTGDSYGYTF
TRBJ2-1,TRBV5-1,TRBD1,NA,TGCGCCAGCAGCTTGCTACCGGGACAGGGTTTCTACAATGAGCAGTTCTTC,CASSLLPGQGFYNEQFF
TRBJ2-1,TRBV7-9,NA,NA,TGTGCCAGCAGCTCAAGGGGCGCAGAATCCGATGAGCAGTTCTTC,CASSSRGAESDEQFF
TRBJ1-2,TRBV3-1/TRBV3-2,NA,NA,TGTGCCAGCAGCCACTTCCCTTCGGCCGGGAAGTACGGCTACACCTTC,CASSHFPSAGKYGYTF
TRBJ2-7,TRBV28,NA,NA,TGTGCCAGCGACGGAGGGGGCTATCGGTACGAGCAGTACTTC,CASDGGGYRYEQYF
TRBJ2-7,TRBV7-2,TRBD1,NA,TGTGCCAGCAGCTCCCTGGGGACAGTTTACGAGCAGTACTTC,CASSSLGTVYEQYF
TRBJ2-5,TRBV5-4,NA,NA,TGTGCCAGCAGCTTGGGGGCCACCGAGACCCAGTACTTC,CASSLGATETQYF
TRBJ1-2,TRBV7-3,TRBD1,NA,TGTGCCAGCAGCTCGGGACAGGGCTCTAGGGGCTACACCTTC,CASSSGQGSRGYTF
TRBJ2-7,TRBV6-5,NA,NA,TGTGCCAGCAGCAGAGAGGGCGAGCAGTACTTC,CASSREGEQYF
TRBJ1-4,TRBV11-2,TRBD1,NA,TGTGCCAGCAGCTTATTGGCCTCGGACAGGAATGAAAAACTGTTTTTT,CASSLLASDRNEKLFF
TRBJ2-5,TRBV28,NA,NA,TGTGCCAGCAGTTTCTCAGGATTACAGTACTTC,CASSFSGLQYF
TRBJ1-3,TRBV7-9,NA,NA,TGTGCCAGCAGCTTTGATCACTACTCTGGAAACACCATATATTTT,CASSFDHYSGNTIYF
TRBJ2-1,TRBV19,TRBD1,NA,TGTGCCAGTAGTATAGCTCCAGGGGGCCTCAATGAGCAGTTCTTC,CASSIAPGGLNEQFF
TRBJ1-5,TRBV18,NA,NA,TGTGCCAGCTCACCGGACCAGGGGAATCAGCCCCAGCATTTT,CASSPDQGNQPQHF
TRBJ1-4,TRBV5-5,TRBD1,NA,TGTGCCAGCAGCTTAGGGGGCATGGCTAATGAAAAACTGTTTTTT,CASSLGGMANEKLFF
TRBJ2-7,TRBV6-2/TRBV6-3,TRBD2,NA,TGTGCCAGCAGTTATCCTGGGACTAGCGGGGGACTTCACTACGAGCAGTACTTC,CASSYPGTSGGLHYEQYF
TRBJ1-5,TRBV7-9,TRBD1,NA,TGTGCCAGCAGCTTTACCGGGACAGGGGATCAGCCCCAGCATTTT,CASSFTGTGDQPQHF
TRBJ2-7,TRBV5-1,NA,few,TGCGCCAGCAGCTTGACTTCTAGCTCCTACGAGCAGTACTTC,CASSLTSSSYEQYF
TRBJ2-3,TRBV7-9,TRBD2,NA,TGTGCCAGCAGTAAAGGACTAGCGGGAGCAGGCATTAGCACAGATACGCAGTATTTT,CASSKGLAGAGISTDTQYF
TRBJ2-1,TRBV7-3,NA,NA,TGTGCCAGCAGCCGAAATAGTGGCTCCTACAATGAGCAGTTCTTC,CASSRNSGSYNEQFF
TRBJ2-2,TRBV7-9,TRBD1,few,TGTGCCAGCAGCTTAGCGGCAGGGGGTACCGGGGAGCTGTTTTTT,CASSLAAGGTGELFF
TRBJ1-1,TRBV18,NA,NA,TGTGCCAGCTCACCGTCGACAGTCGCTGAAGCTTTCTTT,CASSPSTVAEAFF
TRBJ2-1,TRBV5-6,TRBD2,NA,TGTGCCAGCAGCTTGGTTCACGGGGGGGTCAATGAGCAGTTCTTC,CASSLVHGGVNEQFF
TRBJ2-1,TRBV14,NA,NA,TGTGCCAGCAGCCAAGTGAGGCTAACTGAGCAGTTCTTC,CASSQVRLTEQFF
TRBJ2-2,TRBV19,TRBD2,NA,TGTGCCAGTAGTACAGGACTAGCGGGAGGGACCGGGGAGCTGTTTTTT,CASSTGLAGGTGELFF
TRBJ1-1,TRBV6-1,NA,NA,TGTGCCAGCAGTGAACTAAATGGCGGGGAGGGGGTGAAAGCTTTCTTT,CASSELNGGEGVKAFF
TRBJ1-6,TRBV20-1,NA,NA,TGCAGTGCTAGTGTGCAGGCCTATAATTCACCCCTCCACTTT,CSASVQAYNSPLHF
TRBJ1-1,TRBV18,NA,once,TGTGCCAGCTCACCAGTATCTACTGAAGCTTTCTTT,CASSPVSTEAFF
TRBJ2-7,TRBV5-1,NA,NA,TGCGCCAGCAGCTTGTCGGGGGGCGGGGCTACCTACGAGCAGTACTTC,CASSLSGGGATYEQYF
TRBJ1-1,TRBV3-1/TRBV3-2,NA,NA,TGTGCCAGCAGCCAAGTTGAAGGGACTGCAGCTTTCTTT,CASSQVEGTAAFF
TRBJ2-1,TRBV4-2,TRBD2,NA,TGTGCCAGCAGCCAAGAGTCTAGCGGGAACCTTCTATGGGGCAATGAGCAGTTCTTC,CASSQESSGNLLWGNEQFF
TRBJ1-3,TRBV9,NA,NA,TGTGCCAGCAGCCCCCTGACAGGCCAGCATGGGGACACCATATATTTT,CASSPLTGQHGDTIYF
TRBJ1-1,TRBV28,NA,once,TGTGCCAGCAGCCTCCTTAGGGACAAAGTTGAAGCTTTCTTT,CASSLLRDKVEAFF
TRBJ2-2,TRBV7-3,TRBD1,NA,TGTGCCAGCAGCTGGGACAGGGTATCCGGGGAGCTGTTTTTT,CASSWDRVSGELFF
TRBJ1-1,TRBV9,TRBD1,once,TGTGCCAGCAGCGCCGGGACAGGGGTCATGAACACTGAAGCTTTCTTT,CASSAGTGVMNTEAFF
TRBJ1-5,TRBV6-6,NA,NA,TGTGCCAGCAGGGAACAGGGCTTCAATCAGCCCCAGCATTTT,CASREQGFNQPQHF
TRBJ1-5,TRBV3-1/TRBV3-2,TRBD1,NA,TGTGCCAGCAGCCAAGGGACAGGTGAGCAACAGCCCCAGCATTTT,CASSQGTGEQQPQHF